This T cell receptor beta chain derives from a study of blood T cells in healthy people across ages. In its sample, this clonotype was seen many times. Its antigen is unknown. V was trimmed by 0 bases and J by 7 bases, leaving 6 bases between them. The germline gives CDR1 DFQATT, CDR2 SNEGSKA (reference sequence). The CDR3 runs 11 residues. It was with a sample-barcoded 5' primer and a J-beta primer mix that a second PCR of roughly 7 to 12 cycles was run. One entry per CDR3 protein, called by TCRdb with MiXCR from the 5' RACE reads. The sample carries over 550,000 distinct CDR3 sequences, roughly 30% recorded once. Study findings and constraints: Changes in expanded clonotypes were possibly confounded, as the CMV status of donors was unknown.

Every donor gave approximately 10 milliliters of peripheral blood. Isolated PBMCs totaled at least 6.5 million in each sample. The chain combines TRBV20-1 with TRBJ1-2; no firm D call. The sequence came from a woman of 80 years or more in good health. The sequencing input was blood. CDR3 amino acids: CSARDSRGYTF. CDR3 sequence (DNA): TGCAGTGCTAGAGATAGCCGTGGCTACACCTTC.